The sequence of this T cell receptor beta chain was determined in a study of human T cells and chemical hapten exposure. Time point meaning: patch test 1, 2 weeks after DPC sensitization. Treatment of the sample: therapeutic diphenylcyclopropenone sensitization with weekly scalp DPC. V was shortened by 6 bases and J by 0 bases, with 13 bases between the two germline ends. The CDR3 is made up of 15 amino acids. The germline gives CDR1 MNHNY, CDR2 SVGAGI (reference sequence). This clonotype was recorded at least ten times. TCRdb processed the RACE reads anew with MiXCR; each CDR3 protein has one entry. The data hold about 380,000 distinct CDR3 sequences, with more than 4.5% observed a single time.

This clonotype was sampled from a woman aged 50 to 60 with alopecia areata. Some clones in this sample may be carry-over from other donors' samples. Sequencing used whole blood, obtained in connection with sensitization to the hapten diphenylcyclopropenone (DPC). The chain combines TRBV6-6 with TRBJ2-3; no clear D. This CDR3 is CASSVASSSTDTQYF. The DNA for the CDR3 is TGTGCCAGCAGCGTCGCCTCCTCTAGCACAGATACGCAGTATTTT.